Following are 7 T cell receptor beta chains from one sample sequenced in a study of shared T cell receptors in the human thymus. Sequencing used immunoSEQ multiplex PCR; TCRdb keeps in-frame clones, though not all of them. The sample consists of hundreds of thousands of clones, around 87% of them appearing once. These data also featured in a second study, about human thymus T cells.

Sequencing was carried out using thymocytes. The origin of the receptors is a boy less than two years old with a congenital heart defect.

J is TRBJ1-5 and V is TRBV4-3; 11 bases line up with TRBD1. CDR3 length: 17 amino acids. V was pared by 3 bases and J by 5 bases, with 9 bases of the junction left unmatched. Germline assignment: CDR1 LGHNA and CDR2 YSLEER. The CDR3 here is CASSHVLKGQGDQPQHF. DNA of the CDR3: TGCGCCAGCAGCCACGTCCTCAAGGGACAGGGGGATCAGCCCCAGCATTTT.

The chain joins TRBV7-9 to TRBJ2-2; weak D call: TRBD1 (6 bases). The germline V gene has CDR1 SEHNR and CDR2 FQNEAQ (reference sequence). Trimming pared 6 bases from V and 0 bases from J, leaving 20 bases between. The CDR3 has 18 amino acids. CDR3 bases: TGTGCCAGCAGTTCTCCCCGGCAGGGGACCGCGAACACCGGGGAGCTGTTTTTT. As protein: CASSSPRQGTANTGELFF.

The DNA of the CDR3 is TGCAGCGCACTGACCCTCGGGGGTTTTGAGTTCTTC. Protein product: CSALTLGGFEFF. This chain uses TRBV29-1 with TRBJ2-1; D is possibly TRBD2 (6 bases). V gave up 7 bases and J gave up 14 bases, with 21 bases separating them. The length of the CDR3 is 12 residues. In germline, CDR1 is SQVTM, CDR2 ANQGSEA.

This chain uses TRBV5-1 with TRBJ2-1, with D perhaps TRBD1 (5 bases). V was cut by 4 bases and J by 6 bases, with 23 bases left in between. The germline gives CDR1 SGHRS, CDR2 YFSETQ. This CDR3 has 17 amino acids. The CDR3 DNA reads TGCGCCAGCAGCCCCCCCGGTCAGGGCGAAAACTGCAATGAGCAGTTCTTC. This gives the protein CASSPPGQGENCNEQFF.

This chain connects TRBV5-1 to TRBJ2-7; D is perhaps TRBD2 (5 bases). CDR1 and CDR2 (germline): SGHRS, YFSETQ. CDR3 length: 16 residues. V lost 4 bases and J lost 4, with 21 bases in between. In nucleotides, the CDR3 is TGCGCCAGCAGCCCCACCCCCCAGGCATCGGGATACGAGCAGTACTTC. Residues: CASSPTPQASGYEQYF.

The chain employs TRBV5-1 and TRBJ1-1; TRBD1 matches at 8 bases. The CDR3 has 15 residues. Germline values: CDR1 SGHRS, CDR2 YFSETQ. V was pared by 0 bases and J by 5 bases, with 6 bases of the junction left unmatched. The CDR3 nucleotides read TGCGCCAGCAGCTTGGTGTACAGGGGGGGGACTGAAGCTTTCTTT. It codes for CASSLVYRGGTEAFF.

The chain is built from TRBV7-4 and TRBJ1-1, with D possibly being TRBD1 (5 bases). V lost 5 bases and J lost 3, with 16 bases in between. The CDR3 covers 15 residues. CDR1 and CDR2 (germline): SGHVT, SQSDAQ. This chain's CDR3 is CASSAQGAQDTEAFF. Written as DNA, the CDR3 is TGTGCCAGCAGCGCCCAGGGTGCTCAGGACACTGAAGCTTTCTTT.